This T cell receptor (beta chain) derives from a study of T-cell reconstitution after alpha-beta-depleted transplantation in children. Construction of the TCRbeta library involved unique molecular identifiers. Via MiXCR, TCRdb re-called the PCR reads, giving one row per CDR3 protein. Of about 420,000 distinct CDR3 sequences listed, approximately 10% are singletons. This clonotype has more than one count but fewer than ten. V was shortened by 4 bases and J by 7 bases, with 7 bases between the two germline ends. There are 12 residues in the CDR3. Germline V gives CDR1 SGHAT, CDR2 FQNNGV. The origin of this receptor is a human donor who donated a stem cell graft to a child with acute myeloid leukemia. This chain uses TRBV11-2 with TRBJ2-2; D not certain. Sequences were derived from PBMCs from the stem cell graft donor, sampled from the stem cell graft. CDR3 amino acids: CASSSEIGELFF. DNA for the CDR3: TGTGCCAGCAGCTCCGAGATCGGGGAGCTGTTTTTT.